Listed here are 20 T cell receptor beta chains from one sample, sequenced in a study of blood T cell repertoires in COVID-19. Measured with immunoSEQ multiplex PCR; TCRdb has only the in-frame clones, and not every one. The sample includes about 400,000 clones, roughly 89% of them seen just once. The sample consisted of peripheral blood. The receptors stem from a woman aged 25 to 39 with acute or convalescent COVID-19.

The rearrangement links TRBV24-1 to TRBJ1-2; TRBD1 agrees at 11 bases. In germline, CDR1 is KGHDR, CDR2 SFDVKD. The CDR3 consists of 14 residues. The J segment lost 5 bases and the V segment lost 5 bases, leaving 3 bases of the junction unmatched. In DNA form, the CDR3 reads TGTGCCACCAGTGCAGGACAGGGGGCATATGGCTACACCTTC. Amino acid sequence: CATSAGQGAYGYTF.

The rearrangement uses TRBV11-2 and TRBJ2-5; 10 nucleotides align to TRBD2. Germline V gene data show CDR1 as SGHAT and CDR2 as FQNNGV. J was trimmed by 5 bases and V by 1 base; bases with no gene match: 4. The length of the CDR3 is 15 residues. CDR3 bases: TGTGCCAGCAGCTTAGTAGCGGGGGGTTGGGAGACCCAGTACTTC. Protein product: CASSLVAGGWETQYF.

This chain uses TRBV28 with TRBJ1-3; maybe TRBD1 (5 bases). Germline assignment: CDR1 MDHEN and CDR2 SYDVKM. Trimming took off 8 bases at V and 4 bases at J, with 6 bases between the two ends. The CDR3 is 11 amino acids. CDR3 nucleotide sequence: TGTGCCAGCGGGGCCGGAAACACCATATATTTT. This codes for CASGAGNTIYF.

V usage is TRBV29-1 and J usage is TRBJ1-1; no clear D gene. The V gene's germline CDR1 is SQVTM and CDR2 ANQGSEA. Trimming cost V 2 bases and J 1 base, with 2 bases left between them. The length of the CDR3 is 11 residues. The CDR3 bases are TGCAGCGTTGAACAGAACACTGAAGCTTTCTTT. Its translation: CSVEQNTEAFF.

Comments on this clone: The same CDR3 arises from other DNA sequences in this sample as well. The chain has TRBV30 and TRBJ1-1; D remains unclear. Trimming stripped 4 bases from V and 2 bases from J, with 5 bases between. CDR1 is GTSNPN, CDR2 SVGIG, per germline (reference sequence). This CDR3 contains 11 residues. CDR3 amino acids: CAWTRNTEAFF. The CDR3 DNA follows: TGTGCCTGGACGCGCAACACTGAAGCTTTCTTT.

The chain uses TRBV9 and TRBJ2-1; TRBD2 is a possible D gene (6 bases). The CDR3 length is 16 residues. V shed 4 bases and J shed 0 bases, with 14 bases lying between them. Germline CDR1 reads SGDLS; CDR2 reads YYNGEE. As DNA, the CDR3 is TGTGCCAGCAGCCCCGTGCGGGGCCGCTCCTACAATGAGCAGTTCTTC. Its protein is CASSPVRGRSYNEQFF.

This clone showed up just once. The sample carries other DNA sequences with the same CDR3. This sequence joins TRBV4-1 and TRBJ2-7; TRBD1 agrees at 7 bases. The CDR3 length is 13 residues. Losses at the gene ends were 0 bases for V and 4 bases for J; bases not matched to a gene: 0. The germline CDR1 and CDR2 sequences are MGHRA and YSYEKL. This CDR3 is CASSQEQGYEQYF. CDR3 nucleotide sequence: TGCGCCAGCAGCCAAGAACAGGGGTACGAGCAGTACTTC.

J is TRBJ1-2 and V is TRBV12-3 or TRBV12-4; D is uncertain. The CDR3 is 13 amino acids. V lost 4 bases and J 7 bases, leaving 13 bases between the germline ends. DNA for the CDR3: TGTGCCAGCAGTTCCCGACTTGATTCTGGCTACACCTTC. It yields the protein CASSSRLDSGYTF.

The rearrangement joins TRBV4-1 to TRBJ1-6; a weak D match, TRBD1 (5 bases). CDR1 and CDR2 (germline): MGHRA, YSYEKL. The V end lost 3 bases, the J end lost 9 bases, and 24 bases lay between the germline ends. This CDR3 spans 18 amino acids. CDR3 residues: CASSHGGGASLFGSPLHF. CDR3 in DNA: TGCGCCAGCAGCCACGGAGGAGGGGCGTCTCTCTTTGGTTCACCCCTCCACTTT.

The J gene is TRBJ1-4, the V gene TRBV9; 7 bases map to TRBD1. V was clipped by 3 bases and J by 0 bases; unmatched bases: 2. This CDR3 contains 15 residues. Germline V gene data show CDR1 as SGDLS and CDR2 as YYNGEE. CDR3 residues: CASSAGGATNEKLFF. The CDR3 DNA sequence: TGTGCCAGCAGCGCAGGGGGAGCAACTAATGAAAAACTGTTTTTT.

This rearrangement joins TRBV6-5 to TRBJ1-4, with D perhaps TRBD1 (5 bases). V lost 7 bases, J lost 8 bases, and 17 bases lay in between. Per germline, CDR1 MNHEY and CDR2 SVGAGI. The CDR3 covers 14 residues. The DNA for the CDR3 is TGTGCCAGCACCAGGGATAGGGCTCGGGAAAAACTGTTTTTT. Protein: CASTRDRAREKLFF.

The chain has TRBV5-6 and TRBJ1-1, with TRBD1 as a possible D gene (5 bases). The CDR3 is 19 amino acids. Trimming left V 4 bases short and J 3 bases short, with 28 bases between. Germline CDR1 reads SGHDT; CDR2 reads YYEEEE. The CDR3: CASSPWNTGVGGVHTEAFF. The CDR3 DNA is TGTGCCAGCAGCCCATGGAATACCGGTGTCGGGGGGGTTCACACTGAAGCTTTCTTT. Full variable domain (missing parts from reference TRBV5-6 and TRBJ1-1): DAGVTQSPTHLIKTRGQQVTLRCSPKSGHDTVSWYQQALGQGPQFIFQYYEEEERQRGNFPDRFSGHQFPNYSSELNVNALLLGDSALYLCASSPWNTGVGGVHTEAFFGQGTRLTVV.

This clone was picked up one time. This chain joins TRBV15 and TRBJ2-5, with 11 nucleotides matching TRBD1. This CDR3 is built from 14 residues. With V trimmed by 5 bases and J by 5 bases, 4 bases remained unmatched. Germline V gene data show CDR1 as LNHNV and CDR2 as YYDKDF (reference sequence). CDR3 in DNA: TGTGCCACCAGCGGACAGGGGGCGGGGGAGACCCAGTACTTC. It translates to CATSGQGAGETQYF. Full variable domain (missing parts from reference TRBV15 and TRBJ2-5): DAMVIQNPRYQVTQFGKPVTLSCSQTLNHNVMYWYQQKSSQAPKLLFHYYDKDFNNEADTPDNFQSRRPNTSFCFLDIRSPGLGDTAMYLCATSGQGAGETQYFGPGTRLLVL.

The rearrangement joins TRBV11-2 to TRBJ1-2, with a tentative D call TRBD1 (5 bases). V was clipped by 1 base and J by 0 bases, with 12 bases between them. The CDR3 covers 16 residues. Per germline, CDR1 SGHAT and CDR2 FQNNGV. The CDR3 loop is CASSLGYTTANYGYTF. In DNA form, the CDR3 reads TGTGCCAGCAGCTTAGGATATACGACAGCTAACTATGGCTACACCTTC.

The rearrangement joins TRBV10-3 to TRBJ2-1; TRBD2 aligns across 11 bases. CDR3 length: 17 residues. The trim removed 2 bases at V and 6 bases at J, leaving 9 bases unmatched. Germline V gene lookup returns CDR1 ENHRY and CDR2 SYGVKD. CDR3 sequence reads: CAISESTRLAGTNEQFF. CDR3 coding DNA: TGTGCCATCAGTGAGAGCACACGACTAGCGGGGACCAATGAGCAGTTCTTC.

The chain combines TRBV9 with TRBJ2-1; 10 bases match TRBD2. Germline CDR1 reads SGDLS; CDR2 reads YYNGEE. Losses at the gene ends were 4 bases for V and 10 bases for J; bases not matched to a gene: 14. This CDR3 has 16 amino acids. CDR3 in amino acids: CASSRWDLSGGNEQFF. The CDR3 DNA sequence: TGTGCCAGCAGCCGATGGGATCTTAGCGGGGGGAACGAGCAGTTCTTC.

The J gene is TRBJ1-1, the V gene TRBV14; 10 bases are shared with TRBD1. This CDR3 spans 17 amino acids. V dropped 3 bases and J dropped 5; count of bases not matched to a gene: 12. Germline lookup yields CDR1 SGHDN and CDR2 FVKESK. CDR3 sequence reads: CASSQGGTGAWVTEAFF. The CDR3 DNA is TGTGCCAGCAGCCAGGGGGGGACAGGGGCGTGGGTGACTGAAGCTTTCTTT.

The chain links TRBV11-3 to TRBJ2-7; 7 nucleotides align to TRBD1. V trimming: 2 bases; J trimming: 5 bases; junction bases outside the gene matches: 6. The CDR3 length is 14 residues. Germline V gene lookup returns CDR1 SGHNT and CDR2 YENEEA. The CDR3: CASSLRGPPDEQYF. The CDR3 DNA reads TGTGCCAGCAGCTTAAGGGGGCCACCGGACGAGCAGTACTTC.

The chain couples TRBV9 to TRBJ2-1; 8 positions agree with TRBD2. Germline CDR1 is SGDLS and CDR2 is YYNGEE. CDR3 length: 16 residues. J was trimmed by 6 bases and V by 0 bases; bases with no gene match: 8. CDR3 amino acids: CASSVGASGLPNEQFF. The CDR3 nucleotides read TGTGCCAGCAGCGTAGGGGCTAGCGGGCTGCCCAATGAGCAGTTCTTC.

The V and J genes are TRBV13 and TRBJ2-1; D is possibly TRBD1 (6 bases). Germline V gives CDR1 PRHDT, CDR2 FYEKMQ (reference sequence). The CDR3 runs to 15 residues. V gave up 5 bases and J gave up 0 bases, with 11 bases separating them. CDR3 region: CASSPDSSSYNEQFF. DNA of the CDR3: TGTGCCAGCAGCCCGGACAGTTCCTCCTACAATGAGCAGTTCTTC.